This is a list of T cell receptor beta chains from one sample in a study of cytomegalovirus exposure and HLA in healthy donors. TCRdb's copy holds only in-frame clones and misses some; the assay was immunoSEQ multiplex PCR. The listing records some 34,000 clones. The specimen was PBMCs. Source of these receptors: a man between 40 and 49 years old in good health and CMV-seronegative. Each CDR3 is given with its conserved first and last residue. The order of the fields is V gene, D gene, J gene, CDR3 DNA, CDR3 protein. D genes are given only for firm matches.

V: TRBV6-1; D: TRBD2; J: TRBJ2-3; DNA: TGTGCCAGCAGTGAACCGGGAGGGTCCCATACGCAGTATTTT; CDR3: CASSEPGGSHTQYF
V: TRBV27; D: .; J: TRBJ2-7; DNA: TGTGCCAGCAGTTTTGCGGGGAGCTCCTACGAGCAGTACTTC; CDR3: CASSFAGSSYEQYF
V: TRBV18; D: TRBD1; J: TRBJ2-3; DNA: TGTGCCAGCTCACCCCTCGGGCAGGGGGCCTTAACAGATACGCAGTATTTT; CDR3: CASSPLGQGALTDTQYF
V: TRBV5-1; D: .; J: TRBJ2-2; DNA: TGCGCCAGCAGCTTGGCGGGGGACACCGGGGAGCTGTTTTTT; CDR3: CASSLAGDTGELFF
V: TRBV18; D: TRBD2; J: TRBJ2-7; DNA: TGTGCCAGCTCACAGCGGGAGCTGGGCGAGCAGTACTTC; CDR3: CASSQRELGEQYF
V: TRBV5-1; D: .; J: TRBJ2-3; DNA: TGCGCCAGCAGCTTGGTCTTGCAGGGCTCTAGCACAGATACGCAGTATTTT; CDR3: CASSLVLQGSSTDTQYF
V: TRBV7-2; D: TRBD1; J: TRBJ1-5; DNA: TGTGCCAGCAGCTTAGTTACAGGGGCACAAGGTCAGCCCCAGCATTTT; CDR3: CASSLVTGAQGQPQHF
V: TRBV7-9; D: .; J: TRBJ1-1; DNA: TGTGCCAGCAGCTTAGCCAACCTCAGGGGTAGGGCTTTCTTT; CDR3: CASSLANLRGRAFF
V: TRBV10-3; D: TRBD2; J: TRBJ2-1; DNA: TGTGCCATCAGTAGCGGGAGGTCCTACAATGAGCAGTTCTTC; CDR3: CAISSGRSYNEQFF
V: TRBV6-5; D: .; J: TRBJ2-3; DNA: TGTGCCAGCAGTTACTCGGCGGTGACGACAGATACGCAGTATTTT; CDR3: CASSYSAVTTDTQYF
V: TRBV2; D: .; J: TRBJ1-1; DNA: TGTGCCAGCGGGAAGGAGGGGCTCGGCACTGAAGCTTTCTTT; CDR3: CASGKEGLGTEAFF
V: TRBV5-1; D: TRBD2; J: TRBJ2-3; DNA: TGCGCCAGCAGCTTGAGGGCTAGCGGGAGAGGTACAGATACGCAGTATTTT; CDR3: CASSLRASGRGTDTQYF
V: TRBV27; D: .; J: TRBJ2-7; DNA: TGTGCCAGCAGTTTCGGGGTACACTACGAGCAGTACTTC; CDR3: CASSFGVHYEQYF
V: TRBV2; D: TRBD2; J: TRBJ2-1; DNA: TGTGCCAGCAGTCCCGAGACTAGCGGCATAGGAAATGAGCAGTTCTTC; CDR3: CASSPETSGIGNEQFF
V: TRBV5-4; D: TRBD1; J: TRBJ1-1; DNA: TGTGCCAGCAGCTTTAACAGGGGGATGGGGAACACTGAAGCTTTCTTT; CDR3: CASSFNRGMGNTEAFF
V: TRBV9; D: .; J: TRBJ1-1; DNA: TGTGCCAGCAGCGTAGTATCCGTGAACACTGAAGCTTTCTTT; CDR3: CASSVVSVNTEAFF
V: TRBV30; D: TRBD2; J: TRBJ2-1; DNA: TGTGCCTGGAGTGTACCCAGCGGGAGGGCCTACAATGAGCAGTTCTTC; CDR3: CAWSVPSGRAYNEQFF
V: TRBV19; D: TRBD1; J: TRBJ1-2; DNA: TGTGCCAGCGGGACAGGGATCGACTACACCTTC; CDR3: CASGTGIDYTF
V: TRBV7-6; D: TRBD1; J: TRBJ2-7; DNA: TGTGCCAGCAGCTTAGTTGGAGGGACAGGGGGTTGGGAGCAGTACTTC; CDR3: CASSLVGGTGGWEQYF
V: TRBV18; D: TRBD1; J: TRBJ1-1; DNA: TGTGCCAGCTCATCAGGAGAGATGGGACAGGGAACTGAAGCTTTCTTT; CDR3: CASSSGEMGQGTEAFF
V: TRBV19; D: TRBD1; J: TRBJ1-5; DNA: TGTGCCAGTAGTGGGATCTGGGGGACAGGCCTCTATAGCAATCAGCCCCAGCATTTT; CDR3: CASSGIWGTGLYSNQPQHF
V: TRBV11-2; D: TRBD1; J: TRBJ1-2; DNA: TGTGCCAGCAGCTTCCAGGGGGCCTATGGCTACACCTTC; CDR3: CASSFQGAYGYTF
V: TRBV5-1; D: TRBD2; J: TRBJ2-2; DNA: TGCGCCAGCAGCTTGGAAGCGGGGGACGCGAACACCGGGGAGCTGTTTTTT; CDR3: CASSLEAGDANTGELFF
V: TRBV18; D: .; J: TRBJ2-7; DNA: TGTGCCAGCTCACCGGGGGCAGGTCAATACGAGCAGTACTTC; CDR3: CASSPGAGQYEQYF
V: TRBV7-9; D: .; J: TRBJ2-3; DNA: TGTGCCAGCAGCTCCGGGACACTTAGGGTCACAGATACGCAGTATTTT; CDR3: CASSSGTLRVTDTQYF
V: TRBV9; D: TRBD1; J: TRBJ2-4; DNA: TGTGCCAGCAGCGCAAGGCAGGGGGTTCAGTACTTC; CDR3: CASSARQGVQYF
V: TRBV28; D: .; J: TRBJ1-2; DNA: TGTGCCAGCAGTAGGGTCGGGCAGGGCTATGGCTACACCTTC; CDR3: CASSRVGQGYGYTF
V: TRBV5-6; D: .; J: TRBJ1-4; DNA: TGTGCCAGCAGCCAGGTGTTTGGGACTAATGAAAAACTGTTTTTT; CDR3: CASSQVFGTNEKLFF
V: TRBV29-1; D: .; J: TRBJ2-5; DNA: TGCAGCGTTGATACTAGCAGAGAGACCCAGTACTTC; CDR3: CSVDTSRETQYF
V: TRBV7-8; D: TRBD1; J: TRBJ1-1; DNA: TGTGCCAGCAGCCTGACAGGGGGCATCGGTGAAGCTTTCTTT; CDR3: CASSLTGGIGEAFF
V: TRBV4-1; D: .; J: TRBJ2-7; DNA: TGCGCCAGCAGTTTTCAGGGGGGCTACGAGCAGTACTTC; CDR3: CASSFQGGYEQYF
V: TRBV29-1; D: TRBD1; J: TRBJ2-7; DNA: TGCAGCGTTGCCTTGAAGGACAGGGGCCACTACGAGCAGTACTTC; CDR3: CSVALKDRGHYEQYF
V: TRBV19; D: TRBD1; J: TRBJ1-3; DNA: TGTGCCAGTACAGACGGAGGCGACAGGGCCTTCTCTGGAAACACCATATATTTT; CDR3: CASTDGGDRAFSGNTIYF
V: TRBV28; D: .; J: TRBJ1-1; DNA: TGTGCCGCACAGGGCGTTGAAGCTTTCTTT; CDR3: CAAQGVEAFF
V: TRBV5-4; D: TRBD2; J: TRBJ2-3; DNA: TGTGCCAGCAGCTTCCACCCACGGGGACTAGCAACTAGATATACGCAGTATTTT; CDR3: CASSFHPRGLATRYTQYF
V: TRBV7-2; D: .; J: TRBJ2-3; DNA: TGTGCCAGCAGCCTGGACTACCTTAGCACAGATACGCAGTATTTT; CDR3: CASSLDYLSTDTQYF
V: TRBV9; D: TRBD2; J: TRBJ2-7; DNA: TGTGCCAGCAGCGTGGCTAGCGGGAACTACGAGCAGTACTTC; CDR3: CASSVASGNYEQYF
V: TRBV18; D: .; J: TRBJ2-7; DNA: TGTGCCAGCTCACCCTCGGGTCGGGACACGCAGTACTTC; CDR3: CASSPSGRDTQYF
V: TRBV27; D: .; J: TRBJ1-6; DNA: TGTGCCAGCAGTTTTGGAGGGGTGCGGAATTCACCCCTCCACTTT; CDR3: CASSFGGVRNSPLHF
V: TRBV7-9; D: .; J: TRBJ2-5; DNA: TGTGCCAGCCGTCGCGGGGATCAAGAGACCCAGTACTTC; CDR3: CASRRGDQETQYF
V: TRBV7-9; D: .; J: TRBJ1-2; DNA: TGTGCCAGCAGCTTAGTGCGAGCCTTTAACTATGGCTACACCTTC; CDR3: CASSLVRAFNYGYTF